This T cell receptor (beta chain) was documented in a study of blood T cell repertoires in COVID-19. Study processing details: Amplifying reference gene primers gave estimates of nucleated cell counts. The method was immunoSEQ multiplex PCR; TCRdb's version includes in-frame clones alone and lacks a portion of them. V, J and clone size are taken as reported in that table, and D and trimming were inferred from the DNA itself. This sample has a few hundred thousand clones, with 80% to 90% found just once. CDR1 is LGHNT, CDR2 FRNRAP, per germline. The CDR3 extends over 17 amino acids. V lost 1 base and J lost 0; bases outside the gene matches: 3. The recovered donors of Cohort 3 showed two negative PCRs, clearance, or symptom resolution. This clone came up once.

The genes are TRBV12-5 and TRBJ2-2; 9 nucleotides agree with TRBD2. The clonotype originates from a man between 18 and 35 years old who had recovered from COVID-19. Sequenced sample: PBMCs or T cells enriched from blood (not recorded which). In DNA form, the CDR3 reads TGTGCTAGTGGTTTGGGGTCTAGCGGGGCGAACACCGGGGAGCTGTTTTTT. It translates to CASGLGSSGANTGELFF.